Listed here is a single T cell receptor (beta chain). Its specificity is unknown. This sample stems from a study of cytomegalovirus exposure and HLA in healthy donors. Researchers ran the PCR with 60 Vbeta and 13 Jbeta primers. Sequencing used immunoSEQ multiplex PCR; TCRdb keeps in-frame clones, though not all of them. The sample yields 78,000 or so clones, about 88% seen once. The CDR3 totals 12 residues. V was pared by 6 bases and J by 4 bases, with 12 bases between. CDR1 is SQVTM and CDR2 is ANQGSEA in the germline V gene. Regarding the study as a whole: Previous analysis showed most TCR beta V segments were productive about 87% or about 30% of the time. The majority of CMV-associated TCR beta chains were reported as apparently HLA-restricted in a later analysis.

The sample was PBMCs. This TCR derives from a woman between 50 and 59 years old in good health and CMV-seronegative. V usage is TRBV29-1 and J usage is TRBJ1-1; the D gene is possibly TRBD1 (5 bases). This CDR3 is CSVIGHSTEAFF. CDR3 nucleotide sequence: TGCAGCGTCATCGGACATAGCACTGAAGCTTTCTTT. Supplemented by reference TRBV29-1 and TRBJ1-1, the full variable domain reads SAVISQKPSRDICQRGTSLTIQCQVDSQVTMMFWYRQQPGQSLTLIATANQGSEATYESGFVIDKFPISRPNLTFSTLTVSNMSPEDSSIYLCSVIGHSTEAFFGQGTRLTVV.